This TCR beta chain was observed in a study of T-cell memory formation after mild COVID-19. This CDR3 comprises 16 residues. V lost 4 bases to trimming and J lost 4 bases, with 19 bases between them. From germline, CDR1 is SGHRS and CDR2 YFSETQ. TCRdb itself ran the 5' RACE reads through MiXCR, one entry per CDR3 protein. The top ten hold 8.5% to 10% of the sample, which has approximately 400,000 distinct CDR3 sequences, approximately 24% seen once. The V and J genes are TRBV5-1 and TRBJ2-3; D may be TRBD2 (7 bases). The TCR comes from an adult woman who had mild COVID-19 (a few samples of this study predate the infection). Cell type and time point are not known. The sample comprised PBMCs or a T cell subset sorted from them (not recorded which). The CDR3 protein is CASSPRGRPGADTQYF. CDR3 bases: TGCGCCAGCAGCCCGCGGGGGCGACCTGGGGCAGATACGCAGTATTTT.